This passage covers 5 T cell receptor beta chains from one sample sequenced in a study of cytomegalovirus exposure and HLA in healthy donors. PCR employed 60 Vbeta and 13 Jbeta primers. Only in-frame clones appear in the TCRdb table, and some are missing; sequencing was by immunoSEQ multiplex PCR. This table has around 140,000 clones, approximately 80% appearing once. The material sequenced was PBMCs. These receptor sequences come from a male donor in good health and CMV-seronegative.

The chain combines TRBV16 with TRBJ2-7; 7 positions match TRBD1. The CDR3 is 15 amino acids. Unmatched junction bases numbered 4, after V lost 0 bases and J lost 2 bases. From germline, CDR1 is KGHSY and CDR2 FQNENV. For the CDR3, the DNA is TGTGCCAGCAGCCAATCTTGGGACAGTCCCTACGAGCAGTACTTC. Translated: CASSQSWDSPYEQYF.

CDR3 nucleotides: TGCGCCAGCAGCTTGGGTTCTAGCGGGGGGGCGACAGATACGCAGTATTTT. This sequence encodes CASSLGSSGGATDTQYF. The genes are TRBV5-1 and TRBJ2-3, with TRBD2 matching 12 bases. Losses at the gene ends were 0 bases for V and 3 bases for J; bases not matched to a gene: 5. The CDR3 is made up of 17 amino acids. The germline gives CDR1 SGHRS, CDR2 YFSETQ.

The J gene is TRBJ2-5, the V gene TRBV10-3, with D possibly being TRBD1 (6 bases). Near its end, the DNA agrees better with TRBJ2-7, so the J call may be wrong. CDR1 is ENHRY and CDR2 is SYGVKD in the germline V gene. This CDR3 is 14 amino acids long. Written as DNA, the CDR3 is TGTGCCATCAGCAGACAGGCCAAGGATTACGAGCAGTACTTC. This sequence encodes CAISRQAKDYEQYF.

This clone was counted a few times. The CDR3 DNA reads TGTGCCAGCCTGGCCGGGACAGGGGGTATCTACGAGCAGTACTTC. This translates into CASLAGTGGIYEQYF. The genes are TRBV6-1 and TRBJ2-7; 11 bases are a match to TRBD1. CDR1 MNHNS and CDR2 SASEGT come from the germline V gene. The CDR3 spans 15 residues. The V gene end was trimmed by 8 bases and the J gene end by 3 bases; junction bases not matched to a gene: 9.

This clone appeared a single time. Different DNA sequences within this sample yield the same CDR3. CDR3 amino acids: CASSLARTVNTGELFF. The CDR3 DNA is TGTGCCAGCAGCTTAGCGCGGACAGTTAACACCGGGGAGCTGTTTTTT. V is TRBV7-2 and J is TRBJ2-2, with TRBD1 as a possible D gene (6 bases). The CDR3 sequence is 16 residues long. Between the trimmed V and J ends, which lost 0 bases and 2 bases, there was a span of 10 bases. Germline lookup yields CDR1 SGHTA and CDR2 FQGNSA.